Below are 10 T cell receptor beta chains sequenced from a single sample in a study of T cell responses to AZD1222 COVID-19 vaccine. Some clones are missing from TCRdb's copy, which holds only in-frame ones; the method was immunoSEQ multiplex PCR. The sample has around 200,000 clones, 85% to 90% seen once; the top ten hold about 0.53%. This sample comprised peripheral blood, obtained on day 0 of AZD1222 vaccination. These receptors were taken from an adult in good health.

This clone was recorded a few times. The chain carries TRBV5-6 and TRBJ1-1; D unclear. Germline loops: CDR1 SGHDT, CDR2 YYEEEE. The CDR3 consists of 14 residues. Trimming stripped 3 bases from V and 1 base from J, with 10 bases between. CDR3 DNA sequence: TGTGCCAGCAGCTCGATCTCTGGGAACACTGAAGCTTTCTTT. This gives the protein CASSSISGNTEAFF.

As DNA, the CDR3 is TGTGCCAGCTCACCCCGGCAGGCGGAGGGGGGCTATGGCTACACCTTC. It is translated as CASSPRQAEGGYGYTF. This chain connects TRBV18 to TRBJ1-2; the D gene is possibly TRBD1 (6 bases). The CDR3 length is 16 residues. Germline V gene data show CDR1 as KGHSH and CDR2 as LQKENI. Trimming left V 3 bases short and J 4 bases short, with 18 bases between.

This clone was counted a single time. CDR3 amino acids: CASSYSGRDSSPLHF. The DNA of the CDR3 is TGTGCCAGCAGTTATTCCGGGAGGGATAGTTCACCCCTCCACTTT. The chain combines TRBV6-5 with TRBJ1-6, with D uncertain. CDR1 and CDR2 (germline): MNHEY, SVGAGI. CDR3 size: 15 residues. The V end was cut by 3 bases, the J end by 9 bases, with 15 bases between.

The chain joins TRBV9 to TRBJ2-5, with 11 bases identical to TRBD2. V was clipped by 4 bases and J by 5 bases; unmatched bases: 10. Per the germline V gene, CDR1 is SGDLS and CDR2 is YYNGEE. The CDR3 consists of 16 residues. The CDR3 loop is CASSSRLAGRGETQYF. For the CDR3, the DNA is TGTGCCAGCAGCTCGCGACTAGCGGGACGTGGGGAGACCCAGTACTTC.

This chain links TRBV13 with TRBJ1-2, with D perhaps TRBD1 (6 bases). The CDR3 is 14 amino acids. Germline V gene data show CDR1 as PRHDT and CDR2 as FYEKMQ (reference sequence). V lost 8 bases and J lost 4, with 17 bases in between. CDR3 in DNA: TGTGCCAGCGGGGGCGACAGGTTCACCTATGGCTACACCTTC. Translation: CASGGDRFTYGYTF.

The rearrangement joins TRBV3-1 (or the pseudogene TRBV3-2) to TRBJ1-1; D not certain. The germline V gene encodes CDR1 LGHDT and CDR2 YNNKEL (reference sequence). CDR3 length equals 14 residues. The germline V and J ends were trimmed by 6 bases and 7 bases, with 18 bases remaining between them. CDR3 in amino acids: CASSRTDAHGEAFF. The CDR3 region has the DNA TGTGCCAGCAGTCGGACTGACGCCCATGGTGAAGCTTTCTTT.

The rearrangement links TRBV9 to TRBJ2-7; 7 bases are a match to TRBD1. The CDR3 loop spans 16 amino acids. Per the germline V gene, CDR1 is SGDLS and CDR2 is YYNGEE. The V gene end was trimmed by 3 bases and the J gene end by 9 bases; junction bases not matched to a gene: 18. DNA of the CDR3: TGTGCCAGCAGCGAGACAGGGTTTACGGCGGCTGGTGTGCAGTACTTC. Translation gives CASSETGFTAAGVQYF.

The rearrangement uses TRBV29-1 and TRBJ1-4, with D unresolved. Germline-derived CDR1 and CDR2 are SQVTM and ANQGSEA. Trimming pared 5 bases from V and 8 bases from J, leaving 9 bases between. The CDR3 runs 11 residues. The CDR3 DNA reads as TGCAGCGTTAGACTTGGGGAAAAACTGTTTTTT. Its protein is CSVRLGEKLFF.

This chain connects TRBV28 to TRBJ1-2; 7 positions agree with TRBD1. Germline V lookup: CDR1 MDHEN, CDR2 SYDVKM. There are 13 residues in the CDR3. V lost 2 bases and J lost 7; bases outside the gene matches: 4. CDR3 sequence: CASSLTGASGYTF. The DNA for the CDR3 is TGTGCCAGCAGTTTAACAGGGGCGAGTGGCTACACCTTC.

The CDR3 DNA reads TGTGCCACCAGTGACCTGGGACAGGGGGCACATGAGCAGTTCTTC. The encoded protein is CATSDLGQGAHEQFF. This sequence joins TRBV24-1 and TRBJ2-1, with 12 bases fitting TRBD1. The germline CDR1 and CDR2 sequences are KGHDR and SFDVKD. CDR3 length: 15 amino acids. The V segment lost 4 bases and the J segment 8 bases; nucleotides outside the gene matches: 5.